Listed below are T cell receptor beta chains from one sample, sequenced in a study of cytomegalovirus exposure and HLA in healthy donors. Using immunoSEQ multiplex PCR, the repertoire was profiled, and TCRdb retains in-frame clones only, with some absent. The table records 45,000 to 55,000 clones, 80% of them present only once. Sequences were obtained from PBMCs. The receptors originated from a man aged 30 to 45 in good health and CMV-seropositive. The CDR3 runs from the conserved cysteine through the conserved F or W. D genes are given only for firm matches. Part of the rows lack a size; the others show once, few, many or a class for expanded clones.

CASSLLSAGGRETQYF	TGTGCCAGCAGCTTATTATCTGCAGGGGGCCGGGAGACCCAGTACTTC	TRBD1	TRBV7-8	TRBJ2-5	.
CAISESSGQGSRIRNEQFF	TGTGCCATCAGTGAGTCGTCGGGACAGGGGTCCCGCATACGCAATGAGCAGTTCTTC	TRBD1	TRBV10-3	TRBJ2-1	.
CASSQRGWNEQFF	TGTGCCAGCAGTCAGCGGGGGTGGAATGAGCAGTTCTTC	TRBD2	TRBV28	TRBJ2-1	.
CASSLSTGGNEQYF	TGTGCCAGCAGTTTATCGACAGGGGGAAACGAGCAGTACTTC	TRBD1	TRBV27	TRBJ2-7	few
CATSRDSEQYF	TGTGCCACCAGCAGAGACTCCGAGCAGTACTTC	.	TRBV15	TRBJ2-7	.
CASSRQGRDTEAFF	TGCGCCAGCAGCCGACAGGGGCGAGACACTGAAGCTTTCTTT	TRBD1	TRBV5-1	TRBJ1-1	.
CASRLPGQLNSPLHF	TGTGCCAGCAGACTTCCGGGACAGCTAAATTCACCCCTCCACTTT	TRBD1	TRBV6-6	TRBJ1-6	few
CASSDPKRTTDTQYF	TGTGCCAGCAGTGATCCTAAGCGGACCACAGATACGCAGTATTTT	.	TRBV6-1	TRBJ2-3	few
CASSVTSGGSSSYNEQFF	TGCGCCAGCAGTGTGACTAGCGGGGGGTCGAGCTCCTACAATGAGCAGTTCTTC	TRBD2	TRBV10-1	TRBJ2-1	.
CASQRDSNEKLFF	TGTGCCAGTCAGCGAGACTCTAATGAAAAACTGTTTTTT	.	TRBV25-1	TRBJ1-4	.
CASNPGQGGQETQYF	TGTGCCAGTAACCCGGGACAGGGCGGACAAGAGACCCAGTACTTC	TRBD1	TRBV19	TRBJ2-5	.
CAISADRDYGYTF	TGTGCCATCAGTGCGGACAGGGACTATGGCTACACCTTC	TRBD1	TRBV10-3	TRBJ1-2	.
CASSGHSGANVLTF	TGTGCCAGCAGTGGACACTCTGGGGCCAACGTCCTGACTTTC	.	TRBV6-4	TRBJ2-6	few
CASSLAGQVDVQYF	TGTGCCAGCAGCTTAGCCGGACAGGTCGACGTGCAGTACTTC	TRBD1	TRBV11-2	TRBJ2-7	.
CASSLFGQESYNEQFF	TGTGCCAGCAGCTTGTTCGGACAGGAGTCCTACAATGAGCAGTTCTTC	TRBD1	TRBV5-6	TRBJ2-1	.
CASSRRTQTEAFF	TGTGCCAGCAGCCGCCGGACACAGACTGAAGCTTTCTTT	.	TRBV7-2	TRBJ1-1	.
CASSIPDRATYTF	TGTGCCAGTAGTATTCCGGACAGGGCTACCTACACCTTC	TRBD1	TRBV19	TRBJ1-2	.
CASSEGGPLRKYEQYF	TGTGCCAGCAGTGAAGGCGGCCCCCTCCGGAAATACGAGCAGTACTTC	.	TRBV2	TRBJ2-7	.
CASSPPVRETQYF	TGTGCCAGCAGCCCACCTGTCCGGGAGACCCAGTACTTC	.	TRBV28	TRBJ2-5	.
CASTLAGEGTEAFF	TGTGCCAGCACCCTGGCAGGGGAGGGCACTGAAGCTTTCTTT	.	TRBV2	TRBJ1-1	few
CASTLVGGANVLTF	TGCGCCAGCACACTTGTCGGTGGGGCCAACGTCCTGACTTTC	.	TRBV5-1	TRBJ2-6	.
CASSRGGSQETQYF	TGTGCCAGCAGCCGTGGAGGGTCCCAAGAGACCCAGTACTTC	.	TRBV9	TRBJ2-5	.
CASTPGASGETQYF	TGTGCCAGCACCCCCGGGGCTAGCGGAGAGACCCAGTACTTC	TRBD2	TRBV5-4	TRBJ2-5	.
CASIRSGGGLSYEQYF	TGTGCCAGCATACGGAGTGGCGGGGGACTCTCCTACGAGCAGTACTTC	TRBD2	TRBV7-3	TRBJ2-7	once
CATFRGDSPLHF	TGTGCCACCTTTCGGGGGGATTCACCCCTCCACTTT	.	TRBV2	TRBJ1-6	.
CASRGVDRDEQYF	TGTGCCAGCAGAGGGGTTGACAGGGACGAGCAGTACTTC	TRBD1	TRBV2	TRBJ2-7	few
CATPRLGQAISNQPQHF	TGTGCCACCCCCCGACTCGGACAGGCGATTAGCAATCAGCCCCAGCATTTT	TRBD1	TRBV10-3	TRBJ1-5	.
CASRFADRAYGYTF	TGTGCCAGCAGATTCGCCGACAGGGCCTATGGCTACACCTTC	TRBD1	TRBV27	TRBJ1-2	.
CASSESRGGTYEQYF	TGCGCCAGCAGTGAGTCGCGGGGGGGAACCTACGAGCAGTACTTC	TRBD2	TRBV10-1	TRBJ2-7	.
CSVDRGGIQGAAGYGYTF	TGCAGCGTTGATCGGGGGGGCATACAGGGGGCGGCGGGCTATGGCTACACCTTC	TRBD1	TRBV29-1	TRBJ1-2	.
CASSEDGDSNQPQHF	TGTGCCAGCAGTGAAGACGGGGATAGCAATCAGCCCCAGCATTTT	.	TRBV2	TRBJ1-5	.
CATLDGNTIYF	TGTGCCACCCTAGATGGAAACACCATATATTTT	.	TRBV2	TRBJ1-3	.
CASSYSGGTGNTIYF	TGTGCCAGCAGTTACTCAGGGGGAACTGGAAACACCATATATTTT	.	TRBV6-5	TRBJ1-3	.
CAWSSTGGGETQYF	TGTGCCTGGAGTAGTACAGGGGGAGGAGAGACCCAGTACTTC	TRBD1	TRBV30	TRBJ2-5	.
CASSETRQGPGNSPLHF	TGTGCCAGCAGTGAAACCAGACAGGGACCTGGGAATTCACCCCTCCACTTT	TRBD1	TRBV2	TRBJ1-6	.
CASSLVAGVTMNTEAFF	TGCGCCAGCAGCTTGGTGGCAGGCGTTACCATGAACACTGAAGCTTTCTTT	.	TRBV5-1	TRBJ1-1	.
CASSPQSRGGTEAFF	TGTGCCAGCTCACCACAGAGTAGGGGTGGCACTGAAGCTTTCTTT	.	TRBV18	TRBJ1-1	once
CASSLPRAGGGTGELFF	TGCGCCAGCAGCTTGCCCCGAGCGGGGGGGGGCACCGGGGAGCTGTTTTTT	TRBD2	TRBV5-1	TRBJ2-2	.
CASRTWDRTMNTEAFF	TGTGCCAGCAGGACCTGGGACAGGACAATGAACACTGAAGCTTTCTTT	TRBD1	TRBV2	TRBJ1-1	.
CASSLAVGLYEQYF	TGCGCCAGCAGCTTGGCTGTGGGGCTTTACGAGCAGTACTTC	.	TRBV5-1	TRBJ2-7	.
CASSVVEGLGNTIYF	TGTGCCAGCAGCGTAGTCGAGGGCTTAGGAAACACCATATATTTT	.	TRBV9	TRBJ1-3	.
CASSQDSSGGWTQYF	TGCGCCAGCAGCCAAGACTCTAGCGGGGGGTGGACCCAGTACTTC	TRBD2	TRBV4-1	TRBJ2-5	.
CASSDFVGFSKYEQYF	TGTGCCAGCAGTGATTTTGTCGGTTTTAGTAAATACGAGCAGTACTTC	.	TRBV6-1	TRBJ2-7	.
CASSPGGQSYGYTF	TGTGCCAGCAGTCCCGGGGGACAGAGTTATGGCTACACCTTC	TRBD1	TRBV28	TRBJ1-2	.
CASSLLFGGGVDTIYF	TGTGCCAGCAGCCTCCTGTTCGGGGGAGGGGTGGACACCATATATTTT	.	TRBV5-6	TRBJ1-3	.
CASSSMIAGGAETQYF	TGTGCCAGCAGCTCTATGATAGCGGGGGGTGCGGAGACCCAGTACTTC	TRBD2	TRBV7-9	TRBJ2-5	once
CASSPDRNSYEQYF	TGTGCCAGCAGTCCCGACAGGAACTCCTACGAGCAGTACTTC	.	TRBV27	TRBJ2-7	once
CASSDGTSLYEQYF	TGTGCCAGCTCCGACGGGACTTCCCTCTACGAGCAGTACTTC	.	TRBV7-3	TRBJ2-7	.
CASSSLADPNTGELFF	TGCGCCAGCAGCTCACTAGCGGACCCGAACACCGGGGAGCTGTTTTTT	TRBD2	TRBV5-1	TRBJ2-2	.
CAVDGPAGAFYEQYF	TGTGCCGTGGATGGCCCGGCGGGGGCCTTCTACGAGCAGTACTTC	.	TRBV30	TRBJ2-7	.
CASTRQGVTPNTEAFF	TGTGCCAGTACCCGACAGGGAGTAACTCCCAACACTGAAGCTTTCTTT	TRBD1	TRBV19	TRBJ1-1	.
CASSLAGGNPTTRDYGYTF	TGCGCCAGCAGCTTGGCGGGCGGGAACCCGACAACCAGGGACTATGGCTACACCTTC	.	TRBV5-1	TRBJ1-2	.
CASSGIAGGNTGELFF	TGTGCCAGCAGTGGAATAGCGGGGGGGAACACCGGGGAGCTGTTTTTT	TRBD2	TRBV28	TRBJ2-2	once
CASSLGLARESGELFF	TGCGCCAGCAGCCTTGGATTGGCCCGGGAGTCCGGGGAGCTGTTTTTT	.	TRBV5-1	TRBJ2-2	.
CASSFYRVKSSDTQYF	TGTGCCAGCAGCTTTTACAGGGTGAAGAGTTCAGATACGCAGTATTTT	.	TRBV5-4	TRBJ2-3	.
CASSSSLVVGQGQPQHF	TGTGCCAGCAGCTCATCGTTAGTCGTGGGGCAGGGACAGCCCCAGCATTTT	.	TRBV7-9	TRBJ1-5	.
CASSEARFYEQYF	TGTGCCAGCAGTGAAGCGCGTTTCTACGAGCAGTACTTC	.	TRBV6-1	TRBJ2-7	.
CASSIESPRNTIYF	TGTGCCAGTAGTATAGAAAGCCCGAGAAACACCATATATTTT	.	TRBV19	TRBJ1-3	.
CASSLRGVVYEQYF	TGTGCCAGCAGCTTACGGGGGGTCGTATACGAGCAGTACTTC	TRBD2	TRBV5-6	TRBJ2-7	.
CASSVARGGGTEAFF	TGTGCCAGCAGCGTAGCACGCGGGGGCGGCACTGAAGCTTTCTTT	.	TRBV9	TRBJ1-1	.